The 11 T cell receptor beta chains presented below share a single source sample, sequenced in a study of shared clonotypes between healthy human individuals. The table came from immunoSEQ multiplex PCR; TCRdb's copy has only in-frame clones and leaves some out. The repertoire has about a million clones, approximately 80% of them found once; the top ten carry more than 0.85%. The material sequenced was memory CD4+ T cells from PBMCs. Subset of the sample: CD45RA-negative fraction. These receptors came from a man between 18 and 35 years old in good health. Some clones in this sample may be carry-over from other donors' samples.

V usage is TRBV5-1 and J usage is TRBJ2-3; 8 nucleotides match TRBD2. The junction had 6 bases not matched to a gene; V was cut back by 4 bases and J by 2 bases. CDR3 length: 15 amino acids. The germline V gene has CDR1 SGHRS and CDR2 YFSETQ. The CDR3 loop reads CASSPGLGYTDTQYF. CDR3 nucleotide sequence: TGCGCCAGCAGCCCGGGACTAGGTTACACAGATACGCAGTATTTT.

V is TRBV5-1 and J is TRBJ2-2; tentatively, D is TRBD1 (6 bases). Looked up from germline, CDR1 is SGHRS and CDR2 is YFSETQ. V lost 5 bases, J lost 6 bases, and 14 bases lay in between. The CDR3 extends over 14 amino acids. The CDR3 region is CASRQQGTAGELFF. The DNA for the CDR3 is TGCGCCAGCAGACAACAGGGTACGGCCGGGGAGCTGTTTTTT.

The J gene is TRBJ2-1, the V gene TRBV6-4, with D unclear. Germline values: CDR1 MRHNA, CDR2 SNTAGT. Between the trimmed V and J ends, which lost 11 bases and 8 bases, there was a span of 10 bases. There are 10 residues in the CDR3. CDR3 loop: CAADYDEQFF. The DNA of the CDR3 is TGTGCCGCAGATTACGATGAGCAGTTCTTC.

Here the CDR3 DNA reads TGTGCCAGCAGTTTATGGACGGCAGAGAACACTGAAGCTTTCTTT. This codes for CASSLWTAENTEAFF. This chain links TRBV28 with TRBJ1-1; D gene uncertain. V was cut by 0 bases and J by 1 base, with 9 bases left in between. CDR3 size: 15 residues. CDR1 is MDHEN and CDR2 is SYDVKM in the germline V gene. The full variable domain, its missing parts supplied by reference TRBV28 and TRBJ1-1, is DVKVTQSSRYLVKRTGEKVFLECVQDMDHENMFWYRQDPGLGLRLIYFSYDVKMKEKGDIPEGYSVSREKKERFSLILESASTNQTSMYLCASSLWTAENTEAFFGQGTRLTVV.

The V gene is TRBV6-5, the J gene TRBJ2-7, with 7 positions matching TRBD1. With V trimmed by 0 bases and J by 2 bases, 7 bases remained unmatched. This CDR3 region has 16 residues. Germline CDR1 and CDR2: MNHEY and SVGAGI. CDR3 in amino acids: CASSYSRTGFTYEQYF. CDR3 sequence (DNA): TGTGCCAGCAGTTACTCGAGGACAGGTTTTACCTACGAGCAGTACTTC.

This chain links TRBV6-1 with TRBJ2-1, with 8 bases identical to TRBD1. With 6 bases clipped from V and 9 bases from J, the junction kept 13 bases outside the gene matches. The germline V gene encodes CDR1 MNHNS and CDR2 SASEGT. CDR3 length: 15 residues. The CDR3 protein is CASRVGQGFPTEQFF. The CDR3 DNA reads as TGTGCCAGCAGAGTAGGACAGGGCTTTCCTACTGAGCAGTTCTTC.

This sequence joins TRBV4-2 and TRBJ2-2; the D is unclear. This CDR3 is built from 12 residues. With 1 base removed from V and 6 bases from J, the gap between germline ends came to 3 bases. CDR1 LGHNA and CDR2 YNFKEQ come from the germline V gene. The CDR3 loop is CASSQGPGELFF. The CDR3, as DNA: TGTGCCAGCAGCCAAGGGCCCGGGGAGCTGTTTTTT.

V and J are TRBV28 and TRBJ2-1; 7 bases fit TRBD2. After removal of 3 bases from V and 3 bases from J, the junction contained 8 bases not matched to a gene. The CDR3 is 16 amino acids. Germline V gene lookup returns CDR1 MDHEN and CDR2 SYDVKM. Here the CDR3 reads CASSLFAGANYNEQFF. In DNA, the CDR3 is TGTGCCAGCAGTTTGTTCGCGGGAGCTAACTACAATGAGCAGTTCTTC.

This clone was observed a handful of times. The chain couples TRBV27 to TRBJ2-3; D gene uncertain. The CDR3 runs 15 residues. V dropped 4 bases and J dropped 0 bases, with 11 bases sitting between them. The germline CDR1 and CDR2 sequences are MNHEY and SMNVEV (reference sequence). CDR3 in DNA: TGTGCCAGCAGTTCGATGGTTCGCAGCACAGATACGCAGTATTTT. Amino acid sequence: CASSSMVRSTDTQYF.

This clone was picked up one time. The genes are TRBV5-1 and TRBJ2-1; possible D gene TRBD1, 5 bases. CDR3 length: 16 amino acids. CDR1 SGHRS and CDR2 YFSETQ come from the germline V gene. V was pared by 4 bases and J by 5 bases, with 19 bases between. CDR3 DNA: TGCGCCAGCAGCCCCGGTGGGGCAGGGAATCACAATGAGCAGTTCTTC. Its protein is CASSPGGAGNHNEQFF.

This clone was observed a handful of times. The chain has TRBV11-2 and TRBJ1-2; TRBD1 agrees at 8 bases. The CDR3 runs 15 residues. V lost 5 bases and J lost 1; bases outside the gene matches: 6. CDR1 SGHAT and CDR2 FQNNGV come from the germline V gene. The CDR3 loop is CASSRTGQGNYGYTF. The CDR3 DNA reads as TGTGCCAGCAGCCGGACCGGACAGGGTAACTATGGCTACACCTTC.